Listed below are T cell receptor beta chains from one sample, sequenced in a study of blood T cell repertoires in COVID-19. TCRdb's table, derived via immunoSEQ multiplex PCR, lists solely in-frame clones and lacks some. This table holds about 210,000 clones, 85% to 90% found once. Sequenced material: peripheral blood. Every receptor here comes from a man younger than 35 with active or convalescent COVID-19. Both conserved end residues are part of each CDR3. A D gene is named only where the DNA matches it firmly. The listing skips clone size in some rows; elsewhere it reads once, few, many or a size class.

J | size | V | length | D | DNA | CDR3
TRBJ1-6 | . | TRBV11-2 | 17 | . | TGTGCCAGCAGCTCCCGATTGGGCCTAGGGGTGGAATCACCCCTCCACTTT | CASSSRLGLGVESPLHF
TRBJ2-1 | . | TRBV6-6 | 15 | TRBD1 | TGTGCCAGCAGTTACGCGGGACAGGGTCGGAATGAGCAGTTCTTC | CASSYAGQGRNEQFF
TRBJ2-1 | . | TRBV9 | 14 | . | TGTGCCAGCAGCGTAGCATCCAGTTACAATGAGCAGTTCTTC | CASSVASSYNEQFF
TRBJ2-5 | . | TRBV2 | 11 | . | TGTGCCAGCAAGGGGTTCGAGACCCAGTACTTC | CASKGFETQYF
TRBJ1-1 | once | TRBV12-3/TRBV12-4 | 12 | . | TGTGCCAGCAGTCCCTCGGGCACTGAAGCTTTCTTT | CASSPSGTEAFF
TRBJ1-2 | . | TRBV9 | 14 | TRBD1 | TGTGCCAGCAGCGCTAGGACCGAACAGGGGGGCTACACCTTC | CASSARTEQGGYTF
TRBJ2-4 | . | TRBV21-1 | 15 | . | TGTGCCAGCAGCCTACCGGGAGTCGGAATGGTCATTCAGTACTTC | CASSLPGVGMVIQYF
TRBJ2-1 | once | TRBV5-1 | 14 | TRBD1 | TGCGCCAGCAGCTCAGGGGGCCCTAAGGATGAGCAGTTCTTC | CASSSGGPKDEQFF
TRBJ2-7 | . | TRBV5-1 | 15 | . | TGCGCCAGCAGCTTGTTTATGGGGCGATCCTACGAGCAGTACTTC | CASSLFMGRSYEQYF
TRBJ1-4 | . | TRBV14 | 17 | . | TGTGCCAGCAGCCAAGGATTAACGGGAGAACTTAATGAAAAACTGTTTTTT | CASSQGLTGELNEKLFF
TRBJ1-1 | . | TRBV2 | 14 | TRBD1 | TGTGCCAGCAGTTTGGGACAGGGATTCACTGAAGCTTTCTTT | CASSLGQGFTEAFF
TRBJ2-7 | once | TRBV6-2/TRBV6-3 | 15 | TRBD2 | TGTGCCAGCAGCAAGAGACTAGCGGGTTTGTACGAGCAGTACTTC | CASSKRLAGLYEQYF
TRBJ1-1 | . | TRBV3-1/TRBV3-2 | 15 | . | TGTGCCAGCAGCCAAGGGACAGCCTCTAACACTGAAGCTTTCTTT | CASSQGTASNTEAFF
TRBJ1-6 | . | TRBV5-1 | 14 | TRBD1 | TGCGCCAGCAGCTTGGACAGGGGAAATTCACCCCTCCACTTT | CASSLDRGNSPLHF
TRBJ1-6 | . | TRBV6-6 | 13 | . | TGTGCCAGCAGTTACGCGGGTAATTCACCCCTCCACTTT | CASSYAGNSPLHF
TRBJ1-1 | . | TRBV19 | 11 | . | TGTGCCAGTACAGCAGGCTCTGAAGCTTTCTTT | CASTAGSEAFF
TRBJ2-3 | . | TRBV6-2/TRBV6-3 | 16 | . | TGTGCCAGCAGTTACTCCGAGGGCCTGAGCACAGATACGCAGTATTTT | CASSYSEGLSTDTQYF
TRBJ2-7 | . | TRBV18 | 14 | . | TGTGCCAGCTCTCAAGAGACTGGCTCCTACGAGCAGTACTTC | CASSQETGSYEQYF
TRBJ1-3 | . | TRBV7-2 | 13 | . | TGTGCCAGCAGCTTGGGCCGATCAAACACCATATATTTT | CASSLGRSNTIYF
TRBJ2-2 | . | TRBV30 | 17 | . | TGTGCCTGGAGTCCCGACTCGGTAGTAGCGAACACCGGGGAGCTGTTTTTT | CAWSPDSVVANTGELFF
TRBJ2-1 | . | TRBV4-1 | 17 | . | TGCGCCAGCAGCCAAGTACTGCTGAGGGGGCGGGAAAATGAGCAGTTCTTC | CASSQVLLRGRENEQFF
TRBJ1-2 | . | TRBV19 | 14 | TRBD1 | TGTGCCAGTAGTAACAGGGGGCAGAACTATGGCTACACCTTC | CASSNRGQNYGYTF
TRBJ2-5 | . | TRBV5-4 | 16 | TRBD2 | TGTGCCAGCAGCTCGATAGCGGGGGGTCCCCAAGAGACCCAGTACTTC | CASSSIAGGPQETQYF
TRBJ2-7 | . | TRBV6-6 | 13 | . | TGTGCCAGCAGTGACACCGACTCCTACGAGCAGTACTTC | CASSDTDSYEQYF